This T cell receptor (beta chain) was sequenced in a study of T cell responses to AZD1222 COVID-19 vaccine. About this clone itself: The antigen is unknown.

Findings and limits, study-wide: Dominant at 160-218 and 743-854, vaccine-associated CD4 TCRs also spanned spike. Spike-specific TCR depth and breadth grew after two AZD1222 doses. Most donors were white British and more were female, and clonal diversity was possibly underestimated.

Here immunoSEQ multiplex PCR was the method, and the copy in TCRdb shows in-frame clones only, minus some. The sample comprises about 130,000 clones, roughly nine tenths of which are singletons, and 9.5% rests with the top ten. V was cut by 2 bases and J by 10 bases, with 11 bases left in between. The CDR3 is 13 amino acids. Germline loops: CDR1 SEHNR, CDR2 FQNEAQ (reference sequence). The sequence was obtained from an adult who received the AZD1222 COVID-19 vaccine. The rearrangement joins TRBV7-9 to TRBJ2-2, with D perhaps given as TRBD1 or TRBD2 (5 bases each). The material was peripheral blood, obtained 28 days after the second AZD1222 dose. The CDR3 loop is CASSLSGGAELFF. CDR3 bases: TGTGCCAGCAGCTTATCTGGGGGTGCGGAGCTGTTTTTT.